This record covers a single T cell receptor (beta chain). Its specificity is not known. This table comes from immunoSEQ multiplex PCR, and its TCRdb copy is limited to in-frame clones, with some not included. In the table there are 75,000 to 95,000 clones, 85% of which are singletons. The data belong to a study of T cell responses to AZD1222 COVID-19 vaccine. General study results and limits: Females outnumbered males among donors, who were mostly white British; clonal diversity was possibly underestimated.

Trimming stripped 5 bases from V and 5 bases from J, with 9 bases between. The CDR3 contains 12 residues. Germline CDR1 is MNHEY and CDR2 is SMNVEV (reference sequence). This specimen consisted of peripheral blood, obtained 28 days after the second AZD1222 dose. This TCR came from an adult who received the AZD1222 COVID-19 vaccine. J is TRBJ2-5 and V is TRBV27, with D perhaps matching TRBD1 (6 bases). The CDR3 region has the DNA TGTGCCAGCAGTGGACAGCGCGAGACCCAGTACTTC. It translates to CASSGQRETQYF.